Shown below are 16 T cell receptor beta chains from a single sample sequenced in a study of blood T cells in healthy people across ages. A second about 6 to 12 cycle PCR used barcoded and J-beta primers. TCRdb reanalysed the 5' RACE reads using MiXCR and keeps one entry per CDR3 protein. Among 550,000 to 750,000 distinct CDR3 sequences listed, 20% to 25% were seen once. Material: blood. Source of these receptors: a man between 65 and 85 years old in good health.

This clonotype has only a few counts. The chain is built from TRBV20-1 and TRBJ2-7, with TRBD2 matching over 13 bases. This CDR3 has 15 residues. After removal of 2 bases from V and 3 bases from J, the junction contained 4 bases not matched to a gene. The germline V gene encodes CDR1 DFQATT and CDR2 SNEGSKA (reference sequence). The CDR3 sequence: CSARPWTSGSYEQYF. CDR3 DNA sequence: TGCAGTGCTAGACCTTGGACTAGCGGGAGCTACGAGCAGTACTTC.

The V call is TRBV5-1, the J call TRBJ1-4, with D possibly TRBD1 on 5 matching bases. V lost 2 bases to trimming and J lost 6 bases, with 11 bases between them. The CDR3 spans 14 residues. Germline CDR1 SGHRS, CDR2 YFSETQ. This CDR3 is CASSFRVSDEKLFF. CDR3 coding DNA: TGCGCCAGCAGCTTCAGGGTATCTGATGAAAAACTGTTTTTT.

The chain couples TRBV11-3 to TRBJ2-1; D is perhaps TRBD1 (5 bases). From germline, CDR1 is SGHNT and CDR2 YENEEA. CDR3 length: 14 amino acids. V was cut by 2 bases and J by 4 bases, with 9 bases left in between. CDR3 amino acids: CASSLSDSYNEQFF. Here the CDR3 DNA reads TGTGCCAGCAGCTTATCAGACAGTTACAATGAGCAGTTCTTC.

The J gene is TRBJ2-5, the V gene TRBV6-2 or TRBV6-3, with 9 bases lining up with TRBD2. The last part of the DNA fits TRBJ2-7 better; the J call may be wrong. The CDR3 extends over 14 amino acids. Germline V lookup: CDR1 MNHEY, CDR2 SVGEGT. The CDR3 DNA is TGTGCCAGCAGCCCGACTAGCGGTTACTACGAGCAGTACTTC. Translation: CASSPTSGYYEQYF.

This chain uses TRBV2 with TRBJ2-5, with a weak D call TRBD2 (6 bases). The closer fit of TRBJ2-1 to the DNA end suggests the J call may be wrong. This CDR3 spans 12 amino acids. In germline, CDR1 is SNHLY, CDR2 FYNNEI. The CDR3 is CASSEASGTQFF. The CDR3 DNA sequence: TGTGCCAGCAGTGAAGCTAGCGGTACGCAGTTCTTC.

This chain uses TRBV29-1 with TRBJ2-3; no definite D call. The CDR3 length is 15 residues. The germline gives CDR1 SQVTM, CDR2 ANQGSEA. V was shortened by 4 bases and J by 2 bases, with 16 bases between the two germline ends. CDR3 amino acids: CSVGPSSQLTDTQYF. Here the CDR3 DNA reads TGCAGCGTTGGCCCCTCTAGTCAACTCACAGATACGCAGTATTTT.

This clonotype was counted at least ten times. The CDR3: CSVASGDTQYF. The CDR3, as DNA: TGCAGCGTGGCTAGCGGAGATACGCAGTATTTT. The chain links TRBV29-1 to TRBJ2-3, with 7 bases matching TRBD2. Germline V gene sequence: CDR1 SQVTM, CDR2 ANQGSEA. With V trimmed by 6 bases and J by 5 bases, 2 bases remained unmatched. The CDR3 contains 11 residues.

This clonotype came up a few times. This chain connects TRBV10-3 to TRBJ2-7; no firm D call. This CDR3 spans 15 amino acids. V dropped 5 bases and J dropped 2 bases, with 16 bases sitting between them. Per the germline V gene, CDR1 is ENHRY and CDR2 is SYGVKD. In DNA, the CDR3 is TGTGCCATCAGTAATAGTCCGCTGTTAACCTACGAGCAGTACTTC. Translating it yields CAISNSPLLTYEQYF.

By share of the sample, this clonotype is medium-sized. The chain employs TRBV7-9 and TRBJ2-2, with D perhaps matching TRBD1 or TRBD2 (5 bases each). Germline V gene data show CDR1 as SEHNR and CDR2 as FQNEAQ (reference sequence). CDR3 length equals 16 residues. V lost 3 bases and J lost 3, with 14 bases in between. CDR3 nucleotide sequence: TGTGCCAGCAGCTTCGTTCCAGGGACCGACACCGGGGAGCTGTTTTTT. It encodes CASSFVPGTDTGELFF.

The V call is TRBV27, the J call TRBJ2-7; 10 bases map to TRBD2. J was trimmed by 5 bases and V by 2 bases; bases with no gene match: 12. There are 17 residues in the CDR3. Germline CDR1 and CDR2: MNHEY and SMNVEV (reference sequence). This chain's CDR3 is CASSLKAGGLDPHEQYF. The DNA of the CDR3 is TGTGCCAGCAGTTTAAAAGCGGGAGGGCTCGATCCCCACGAGCAGTACTTC.

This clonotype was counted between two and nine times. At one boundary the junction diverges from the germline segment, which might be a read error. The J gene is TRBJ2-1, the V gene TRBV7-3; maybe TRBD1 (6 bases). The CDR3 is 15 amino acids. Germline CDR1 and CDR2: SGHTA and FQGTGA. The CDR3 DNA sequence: TGTGCCAGCAGCTTAGACAGGTGGAGTAACAATCAGCAGTTCTTC. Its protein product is CASSLDRWSNNQQFF.

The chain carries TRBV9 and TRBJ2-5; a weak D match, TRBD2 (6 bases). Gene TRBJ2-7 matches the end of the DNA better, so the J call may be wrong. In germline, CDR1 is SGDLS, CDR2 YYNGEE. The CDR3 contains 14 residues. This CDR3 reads CASSVAGGGYEQYF. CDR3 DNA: TGTGCCAGCAGCGTAGCCGGGGGAGGCTACGAGCAGTACTTC.

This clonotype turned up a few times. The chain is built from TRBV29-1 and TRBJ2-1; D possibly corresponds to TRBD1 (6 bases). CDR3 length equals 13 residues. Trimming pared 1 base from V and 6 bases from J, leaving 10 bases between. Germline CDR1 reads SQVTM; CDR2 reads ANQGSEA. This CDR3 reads CSVEGGRSNEQFF. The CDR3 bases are TGCAGCGTTGAAGGGGGGCGGTCCAATGAGCAGTTCTTC.

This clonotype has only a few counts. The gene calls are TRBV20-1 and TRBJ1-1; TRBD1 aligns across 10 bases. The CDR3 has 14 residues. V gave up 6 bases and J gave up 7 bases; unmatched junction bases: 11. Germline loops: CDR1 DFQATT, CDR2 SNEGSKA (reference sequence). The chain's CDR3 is CSAEAGTGALEAFF. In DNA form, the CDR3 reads TGCAGTGCCGAGGCCGGGACAGGGGCCCTTGAAGCTTTCTTT.

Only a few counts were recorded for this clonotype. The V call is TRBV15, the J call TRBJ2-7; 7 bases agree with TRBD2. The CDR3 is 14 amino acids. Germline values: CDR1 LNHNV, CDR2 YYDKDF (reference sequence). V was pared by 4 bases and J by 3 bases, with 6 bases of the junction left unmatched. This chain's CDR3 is CATSIGGGSYEQYF. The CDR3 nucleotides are TGTGCCACCAGCATCGGAGGCGGGAGCTACGAGCAGTACTTC.

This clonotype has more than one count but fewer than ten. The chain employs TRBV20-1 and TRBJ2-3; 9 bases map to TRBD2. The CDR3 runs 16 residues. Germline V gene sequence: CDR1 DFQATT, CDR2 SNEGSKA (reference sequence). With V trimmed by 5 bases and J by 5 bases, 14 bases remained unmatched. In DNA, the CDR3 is TGCAGTGCTCAGACTATAGCGGGAGAGCTTCTAGATACGCAGTATTTT. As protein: CSAQTIAGELLDTQYF.